These 7 T cell receptor beta chains were all obtained from the same sample, sequenced in a study of CD8+CD57+ T cells in acquired aplastic anemia. The patients chosen for sequencing had shown expansion of CD8+CD57+ cells (detected by flow cytometry). TCR beta VDJ and CDR3 profiling used genomic DNA as template. TCRdb re-derived calls from the reads in MiXCR, one entry per CDR3 protein. The sample shows roughly 100,000 distinct CDR3 sequences, around 68% of them seen only once. The sequencing sample was made of sorted CD4+, CD8+, or CD8+CD57+ T cells (not recorded which) from PBMCs. The receptors originated from a human donor with aplastic anemia.

This clonotype was counted once. The chain links TRBV25-1 to TRBJ2-5; TRBD1 matches at 7 bases. Germline assignment: CDR1 MGHDK and CDR2 SYGVNS. The CDR3 length is 15 residues. V dropped 11 bases and J dropped 0; count of bases not matched to a gene: 12. As DNA, the CDR3 is TGTGCCGGTTCTCCGGGACAGTTGTACCAAGAGACCCAGTACTTC. This encodes CAGSPGQLYQETQYF.

This clonotype has a single count. This chain connects TRBV11-2 to TRBJ2-7; the match to TRBD2 covers 9 bases. J lost 2 bases, V lost 5 bases, and 13 bases had no gene match. The CDR3 is made up of 17 amino acids. The germline gives CDR1 SGHAT, CDR2 FQNNGV. In DNA, the CDR3 is TGTGCCAGCAGCCCCCCAGACCGGCTAGCGGGGACCTACGAGCAGTACTTC. The encoded protein is CASSPPDRLAGTYEQYF.

The chain carries TRBV2 and TRBJ2-7; D is possibly TRBD1 (7 bases). From germline, CDR1 is SNHLY and CDR2 FYNNEI. The CDR3 sequence is 14 residues long. V dropped 10 bases and J dropped 6 bases, with 22 bases sitting between them. The CDR3 spells CATTGGTVNLEQYF. In nucleotides, the CDR3 is TGTGCCACCACCGGCGGGACAGTGAATCTCGAGCAGTACTTC.

The chain is built from TRBV10-3 and TRBJ2-2, with D perhaps TRBD1 or TRBD2 (5 bases each). Germline V lookup: CDR1 ENHRY, CDR2 SYGVKD. The CDR3 has 16 residues. Trimming left V 3 bases short and J 4 bases short, with 15 bases between. CDR3 in DNA: TGTGCCATCAGTGAAGGGGAGTCTAGCCTCACCGGGGAGCTGTTTTTT. Translation: CAISEGESSLTGELFF.

The chain uses TRBV10-3 and TRBJ2-5; 10 bases line up with TRBD1. J lost 4 bases, V lost 11 bases, and 10 bases had no gene match. The CDR3 length is 14 residues. Germline CDR1 is ENHRY and CDR2 is SYGVKD. CDR3 bases: TGTGCCGCCGGGCCGGGACAGGGGCGAGAGACCCAGTACTTC. This encodes CAAGPGQGRETQYF.

The rearrangement joins TRBV7-8 to TRBJ2-5; D is ambiguous. This CDR3 has 13 amino acids. The V gene's germline CDR1 is SGHVS and CDR2 FQNEAQ. V shed 8 bases and J shed 4 bases, with 14 bases lying between them. The CDR3 nucleotides read TGTGCCAGCCGAGTGGCCTTGGGAGAGACCCAGTACTTC. Translated, it gives CASRVALGETQYF.

J is TRBJ1-2 and V is TRBV20-1; D remains ambiguous. With 0 bases removed from V and 4 bases from J, the gap between germline ends came to 12 bases. Germline CDR1 and CDR2: DFQATT and SNEGSKA (reference sequence). This CDR3 region has 14 residues. In nucleotides, the CDR3 is TGCAGTGCTAGAGATGCAGGAGACACCTATGGCTACACCTTC. This encodes CSARDAGDTYGYTF.